The 8 T cell receptor beta chains below all came from one sample that was sequenced in a study of CD8 T cells in ankylosing spondylitis. TCRdb redid the calling of the 5' RACE reads with MiXCR, one entry per CDR3 protein. The table has about 170,000 distinct CDR3 sequences, 15% to 20% seen once. Sequenced input: blood, either unsorted or a sorted T cell fraction (not recorded which). All receptors come from a male donor with ankylosing spondylitis or in good health (not recorded which).

This clonotype was recorded many times. The chain has TRBV12-3 or TRBV12-4 and TRBJ2-5; 9 positions match TRBD2. V dropped 1 base and J dropped 0; count of bases not matched to a gene: 6. CDR3 length: 17 residues. The CDR3 DNA follows: TGTGCCAGCAGTTTAGGGTCCGCGGGAGGGTACCAAGAGACCCAGTACTTC. Protein sequence: CASSLGSAGGYQETQYF.

This clonotype was observed at least ten times. The chain links TRBV6-1 to TRBJ1-4, with D uncertain. Germline V CDR1 and CDR2: MNHNS, SASEGT. The V and J ends lost 0 bases and 1 base respectively, with 12 bases between them. This CDR3 is built from 17 residues. The CDR3 sequence: CASSEARGVRTNEKLFF. The CDR3 region has the DNA TGTGCCAGCAGTGAAGCGCGGGGTGTCAGAACTAATGAAAAACTGTTTTTT.

This clonotype showed up just a few times. The chain couples TRBV6-1 to TRBJ2-1; D unresolved. The germline gives CDR1 MNHNS, CDR2 SASEGT. This CDR3 has 15 amino acids. V lost 4 bases to trimming and J lost 0 bases, with 10 bases between them. The CDR3 region has the DNA TGTGCCAGCAGTGCGACGTGGAGCTCCTACAATGAGCAGTTCTTC. As protein: CASSATWSSYNEQFF.

This rearrangement joins TRBV20-1 to TRBJ2-5; TRBD2 might be the D (6 bases). CDR1 and CDR2 from the germline V gene are DFQATT and SNEGSKA (reference sequence). The CDR3 sequence is 14 residues long. The V end was cut by 0 bases, the J end by 0 bases, with 8 bases between. The CDR3 sequence: CSARDRDYQETQYF. The CDR3 nucleotides read TGCAGTGCTAGAGATCGGGACTACCAAGAGACCCAGTACTTC.

This clonotype has a count of ten or more. CDR3 nucleotide sequence: TGTGCCAGCAGCCTGACAGGGACAGGCAATGAAAAACTGTTTTTT. It translates to CASSLTGTGNEKLFF. The rearrangement links TRBV27 to TRBJ1-4; 8 bases align to TRBD1. Germline trimming cut 6 bases from V and 5 bases from J; bases unmatched to any gene: 8. Germline lookup yields CDR1 MNHEY and CDR2 SMNVEV (reference sequence). This CDR3 comprises 15 residues.

The rearrangement links TRBV18 to TRBJ1-5; 10 bases align to TRBD1. The CDR3 loop spans 16 amino acids. V lost 4 bases, J lost 4 bases, and 7 bases stayed unmatched. CDR1 and CDR2 (germline): KGHSH, LQKENI. DNA of the CDR3: TGTGCCAGCTCACTTACGGGACAGGGGAGTAATCAGCCCCAGCATTTT. Translation gives CASSLTGQGSNQPQHF.

This clonotype was counted between two and nine times. The chain is built from TRBV12-3 or TRBV12-4 and TRBJ2-7; TRBD1 matches 7 bases. V shed 6 bases and J 3 bases; nucleotides not matched to a gene: 5. The CDR3 runs 13 residues. DNA for the CDR3: TGTGCCAGCAGGACGACAGGGAACTACGAGCAGTACTTC. Translation: CASRTTGNYEQYF.

This clonotype came up many times. The chain joins TRBV10-3 to TRBJ2-1, with 9 bases fitting TRBD2. The germline gives CDR1 ENHRY, CDR2 SYGVKD. The CDR3 length is 13 residues. The junction had 6 bases not matched to a gene; V was cut back by 7 bases and J by 8 bases. CDR3 bases: TGTGCCATCATGCGGGAGGGCCTTTATGAGCAGTTCTTC. It specifies CAIMREGLYEQFF.